Below, 22 T cell receptor beta chains from the same sample are listed, as sequenced in a study of beta chain features in type 1 diabetes. Every bit of the isolated RNA underwent reverse transcription, so sequencing read expressed TCRB transcripts. Clones were read by immunoSEQ multiplex PCR, and TCRdb kept only the in-frame ones, dropping some. Of 970,000 or so clones detected, around a sixth appear once; the ten largest clones hold 0.023%. Specimen: naive CD4+ T cells from blood. These receptors were obtained from a woman under 30 in good health.

V gene TRBV6-5 combines with J gene TRBJ1-2; D remains ambiguous. Germline-derived CDR1 and CDR2 are MNHEY and SVGAGI. The CDR3 totals 13 residues. V lost 2 bases to trimming and J lost 6 bases, with 10 bases between them. The CDR3 sequence is CASSYDQINGYTF. In nucleotides, the CDR3 is TGTGCCAGCAGTTACGATCAAATCAATGGCTACACCTTC.

CDR3 sequence: CASSLELAGFQFF. CDR3 DNA sequence: TGTGCCAGCAGCTTAGAACTAGCGGGATTTCAGTTCTTC. The chain employs TRBV7-3 and TRBJ2-1; 10 bases align to TRBD2. CDR1 SGHTA and CDR2 FQGTGA come from the germline V gene. This CDR3 has 13 residues. J was trimmed by 13 bases and V by 2 bases; bases with no gene match: 5.

This sequence joins TRBV18 and TRBJ2-7; D gene ambiguous. The CDR3 is made up of 12 amino acids. Per the germline V gene, CDR1 is KGHSH and CDR2 is LQKENI. Trimming stripped 3 bases from V and 6 bases from J, with 9 bases between. The CDR3: CASSPARSEQYF. The CDR3, as DNA: TGTGCCAGCTCACCGGCCCGGTCCGAGCAGTACTTC.

The chain combines TRBV27 with TRBJ2-2; 14 nucleotides agree with TRBD2. The CDR3 loop spans 18 amino acids. V trimming: 5 bases; J trimming: 3 bases; junction bases outside the gene matches: 8. The germline V gene encodes CDR1 MNHEY and CDR2 SMNVEV (reference sequence). Written as DNA, the CDR3 is TGTGCCAGCAGTAAAAGGACTAGCGGGAGGAAGGACACCGGGGAGCTGTTTTTT. Protein product: CASSKRTSGRKDTGELFF.

This clone was counted only a few times. This chain connects TRBV15 to TRBJ2-2; D is uncertain. The CDR3 runs to 12 residues. Germline V gene lookup returns CDR1 LNHNV and CDR2 YYDKDF (reference sequence). The ends were cut back, 1 base at V and 6 bases at J, with 3 bases in the middle. The CDR3 reads CATSRVAGELFF. CDR3 in DNA: TGTGCCACCAGCAGAGTTGCCGGGGAGCTGTTTTTT.

This clone has a handful of counts. The chain couples TRBV7-8 to TRBJ1-5, with 9 bases that match TRBD1. The CDR3 is 16 residues long. Germline CDR1 is SGHVS and CDR2 is FQNEAQ. Losses at the gene ends were 1 base for V and 7 bases for J; bases not matched to a gene: 8. CDR3 bases: TGTGCCAGCAGCTTAGATCGACAGGGGACAGGGCAGCCCCAGCATTTT. It specifies CASSLDRQGTGQPQHF.

J is TRBJ2-3 and V is TRBV7-6; tentatively, D is TRBD1 (5 bases). V lost 2 bases to trimming and J lost 2 bases, with 23 bases between them. The V gene's germline CDR1 is SGHVS and CDR2 FNYEAQ. This CDR3 contains 19 residues. The CDR3 sequence: CASSLRLGPLRGNTDTQYF. Here the CDR3 DNA reads TGTGCCAGCAGCTTACGGCTCGGGCCTCTAAGGGGTAACACAGATACGCAGTATTTT.

This clone was detected a few times. This same CDR3 is encoded by further DNA sequences in the sample. The rearrangement links TRBV2 to TRBJ2-7; D call uncertain. Germline V lookup: CDR1 SNHLY, CDR2 FYNNEI. The CDR3 runs 12 residues. V lost 4 bases and J 1 base, leaving 5 bases between the germline ends. The CDR3 region is CASSVRSYEQYF. DNA for the CDR3: TGTGCCAGCAGTGTACGATCCTACGAGCAGTACTTC.

This clone came up a few times. V gene TRBV28 combines with J gene TRBJ2-7; 8 nucleotides align to TRBD2. The CDR3 contains 13 residues. The ends lost 5 bases at V and 4 bases at J; junction bases unmatched: 4. CDR1 is MDHEN and CDR2 is SYDVKM in the germline V gene. CDR3 region: CASSSGRRYEQYF. The CDR3 DNA is TGTGCCAGCAGTAGCGGGAGAAGGTACGAGCAGTACTTC. The entire variable domain, with the rest obtained from reference TRBV28 and TRBJ2-7, is as follows: DVKVTQSSRYLVKRTGEKVFLECVQDMDHENMFWYRQDPGLGLRLIYFSYDVKMKEKGDIPEGYSVSREKKERFSLILESASTNQTSMYLCASSSGRRYEQYFGPGTRLTVT.

This clone showed up just a few times. The chain is built from TRBV9 and TRBJ2-2, with a possible D match to TRBD1 (6 bases). Germline CDR1 is SGDLS and CDR2 is YYNGEE. The germline V and J ends were trimmed by 0 bases and 5 bases, with 11 bases remaining between them. The CDR3 sequence is 15 residues long. The DNA for the CDR3 is TGTGCCAGCAGCGTAGTCGCGACAGGAACCGGGGAGCTGTTTTTT. Protein product: CASSVVATGTGELFF.

The chain joins TRBV13 to TRBJ2-1; D remains ambiguous. Per the germline V gene, CDR1 is PRHDT and CDR2 is FYEKMQ (reference sequence). The CDR3 has 16 amino acids. Trimming removed 0 bases at V and 0 bases at J, with 9 bases between. CDR3 nucleotide sequence: TGTGCCAGCAGCTTAGGTGGCCGTAGCTCCTACAATGAGCAGTTCTTC. Translating gives CASSLGGRSSYNEQFF.

This clone occurred a few times. The CDR3 nucleotides read TGCGCCAGCAGCTCTACGGGGGGTCCGAACACTGAAGCTTTCTTT. It specifies CASSSTGGPNTEAFF. The chain recombines TRBV5-1 with TRBJ1-1; the D gene is possibly TRBD1 (5 bases). Germline V CDR1 and CDR2: SGHRS, YFSETQ. CDR3 length: 15 amino acids. V lost 3 bases to trimming and J lost 1 base, with 13 bases between them.

This clone came up a few times. The chain couples TRBV7-8 to TRBJ2-2, with D possibly being TRBD1 (5 bases). The V and J ends lost 4 bases and 6 bases respectively, with 9 bases between them. The CDR3 loop spans 13 amino acids. The germline V gene has CDR1 SGHVS and CDR2 FQNEAQ. CDR3 protein: CASSSRAPGELFF. CDR3 DNA: TGTGCCAGCAGCTCCAGGGCTCCCGGGGAGCTGTTTTTT.

This rearrangement joins TRBV5-1 to TRBJ2-3; D is uncertain. Germline CDR1 reads SGHRS; CDR2 reads YFSETQ. V lost 5 bases to trimming and J lost 3 bases, with 13 bases between them. This CDR3 region has 14 residues. The CDR3 DNA reads TGCGCCAGCAGAGGCGGAGAGATTACAGATACGCAGTATTTT. Protein: CASRGGEITDTQYF.

The chain joins TRBV5-6 to TRBJ2-1, with TRBD2 matching over 9 bases. V lost 4 bases and J lost 6; bases outside the gene matches: 14. Per germline, CDR1 SGHDT and CDR2 YYEEEE. The CDR3 length is 17 residues. CDR3 region: CASSRVALAGKVNEQFF. DNA of the CDR3: TGTGCCAGCAGCCGAGTCGCCCTAGCGGGAAAGGTCAATGAGCAGTTCTTC.

This clone came up a few times. This chain joins TRBV10-3 and TRBJ1-4; 9 bases fit TRBD1. This CDR3 spans 14 amino acids. The V gene end was trimmed by 6 bases and the J gene end by 14 bases; junction bases not matched to a gene: 13. From germline, CDR1 is ENHRY and CDR2 SYGVKD. This CDR3 reads CAISSGQGEGKLFF. DNA of the CDR3: TGTGCCATCAGCTCGGGACAGGGAGAGGGAAAGCTGTTTTTT.

This clone showed up just a few times. V usage is TRBV5-4 and J usage is TRBJ1-1; D is unresolved. The CDR3 sequence is 14 residues long. V was trimmed by 5 bases and J by 1 base, leaving 12 bases between them. Looked up from germline, CDR1 is SGHNT and CDR2 is YYREEE (reference sequence). The DNA of the CDR3 is TGTGCCAGCAGTTCCCTAAGTGGGAACACTGAAGCTTTCTTT. The encoded protein is CASSSLSGNTEAFF.

This clone turned up a few times. The rearrangement links TRBV4-3 to TRBJ2-4; D may be TRBD2 (5 bases). The V gene's germline CDR1 is LGHNA and CDR2 YSLEER. The CDR3 consists of 17 residues. Trimming took 1 base from V and 8 from J, leaving 21 bases between them. CDR3 in DNA: TGCGCCAGCAGCCAAGCGGCGGGTTCCTTACGGCGAGACATTCAGTACTTC. Its protein is CASSQAAGSLRRDIQYF.

The V call is TRBV27, the J call TRBJ1-1; D is possibly TRBD1 (5 bases). The CDR3 sequence is 13 residues long. Between the trimmed V and J ends, which lost 11 bases and 5 bases, there was a span of 18 bases. Germline values: CDR1 MNHEY, CDR2 SMNVEV (reference sequence). The CDR3 coding sequence is TGTGCCCGACAGATGACTTTGAGAACTGAAGCTTTCTTT. Protein: CARQMTLRTEAFF.

This rearrangement joins TRBV10-3 to TRBJ2-3, with D perhaps given as TRBD1 or TRBD2 (5 bases each). The CDR3 consists of 16 residues. The V gene's germline CDR1 is ENHRY and CDR2 SYGVKD. Trimming shortened V by 10 bases and J by 1 base, and 21 bases separated the two germline ends. Written as DNA, the CDR3 is TGTGCCAGCAGCACGTGGTATCGGGGACGCACAGATACGCAGTATTTT. Translating gives CASSTWYRGRTDTQYF.

The chain employs TRBV5-1 and TRBJ2-1; TRBD2 agrees at 11 bases. Trimming cost V 4 bases and J 10 bases; bases outside gene matches: 7. Germline-derived CDR1 and CDR2 are SGHRS and YFSETQ. This CDR3 is built from 14 residues. CDR3 protein: CASSQGTSGSEQFF. The DNA of the CDR3 is TGCGCCAGCAGCCAGGGGACTAGCGGATCAGAGCAGTTCTTC.

The CDR3 here is CASKPRLTGEDGYTF. The DNA for the CDR3 is TGTGCCAGCAAACCGCGCCTTACAGGGGAAGACGGCTACACCTTC. The chain combines TRBV6-5 with TRBJ1-2; 7 bases agree with TRBD1. The J segment lost 8 bases and the V segment lost 7 bases, leaving 16 bases of the junction unmatched. The CDR3 totals 15 residues. Germline assignment: CDR1 MNHEY and CDR2 SVGAGI.